One sample yielded the 11 T cell receptor beta chains listed below, sequenced in a study of tumor and adjacent non-tumor tissue in lung cancer. No cell sorting was done before RNA was extracted from the tissue. The normal lung tissue was taken more than 3 cm from the tumor edge. A modified ARM-PCR protocol with three rounds of nested PCR amplified TCRbeta. A single record per CDR3 protein comes from TCRdb applying MiXCR to the multiplex PCR reads. The sample consists of roughly 82,000 distinct CDR3 sequences, more than 75% of them appearing once. The material sequenced was distant non-tumor lung tissue. The source of these receptors is a woman between 50 and 59 years old with non-small cell lung cancer.

The chain combines TRBV12-3 or TRBV12-4 with TRBJ2-7, with D hard to call. V lost 0 bases to trimming and J lost 5 bases, with 17 bases between them. CDR3 length equals 16 residues. The CDR3 region has the DNA TGTGCCAGCAGTTTAGCGTTAAGGTGGCTGGAAAACGAGCAGTACTTC. Protein: CASSLALRWLENEQYF.

About this clonotype: This could be a read error, since a much larger clone is one nucleotide away. The final CDR3 position lacks the conserved phenylalanine or tryptophan, pointing to a likely read error. V gene TRBV7-7 combines with J gene TRBJ2-5, with D unresolved. Per germline, CDR1 SSHAT and CDR2 FNYEAQ (reference sequence). The CDR3 consists of 14 residues. Here the CDR3 DNA reads TGTGCTAGCAGCTCCGACTCCTTGCAAGAGACCCAGTACTCC. Translation: CASSSDSLQETQYS.

Concerning this clonotype: One end of the junction fails to match germline, which may point to a read error. The CDR3 here is CTSSLEVTGNERFF. CDR3 sequence (DNA): TGTACCAGCAGCTTAGAGGTGACCGGTAATGAGCGGTTCTTC. V usage is TRBV11-2 and J usage is TRBJ2-1; D call uncertain. The CDR3 contains 14 residues. In germline, CDR1 is SGHAT, CDR2 FQNNGV.

The V gene is TRBV20-1, the J gene TRBJ2-1; 9 bases are a match to TRBD2. The V and J ends lost 2 bases and 12 bases, in that order; junction bases with no gene match: 20. The CDR3 contains 17 residues. Germline V gene data show CDR1 as DFQATT and CDR2 as SNEGSKA (reference sequence). Written as DNA, the CDR3 is TGCAGTGCTAGACCTGGGCGTAGTTGGCGGGAGGGCCGGAGGCAGTTCTTC. Its translation is CSARPGRSWREGRRQFF.

Details on this clonotype: One end of the junction is discordant with germline, which a read error may explain. This chain links TRBV11-2 with TRBJ2-3; D remains unclear. Near its end, the DNA agrees better with TRBJ1-5, so the J call may be wrong. CDR3 length equals 19 residues. Germline assignment: CDR1 SGHAT and CDR2 FQNNGV. Here the CDR3 reads CAGSTRLAGVKFDTDTQHF. In nucleotides, the CDR3 is TGTGCCGGCAGCACCAGACTAGCTGGAGTGAAATTCGACACAGATACGCAGCATTTT.

This clonotype has more than one count but fewer than ten. This may be a read error, as it is one base from a much larger clone. V and J are TRBV28 and TRBJ2-2; TRBD1 is a possible D gene (6 bases). This CDR3 has 14 amino acids. CDR1 and CDR2 from the germline V gene are MDHEN and SYDVKM. CDR3 region: CVSRGGSNTGELFF. The CDR3 nucleotides read TGTGTCAGCAGGGGCGGGTCGAACACCGGGGAGCTGTTTTTT.

This clonotype has only a few counts. The V call is TRBV6-1, the J call TRBJ2-1; 14 bases match TRBD2. V dropped 7 bases and J dropped 6; count of bases not matched to a gene: 5. CDR1 and CDR2 from the germline V gene are MNHNS and SASEGT. This CDR3 region has 15 residues. DNA of the CDR3: TGTGCCAGCAACACCGGACTAGCGGGAGGCAATGAGCAGTTCTTC. Translation gives CASNTGLAGGNEQFF.

By share, this clonotype counts as medium-sized (0.01 to 0.1%). The chain uses TRBV10-2 and TRBJ2-1, with D perhaps TRBD2 (5 bases). This CDR3 region has 15 residues. Deletions cut 6 bases from V and 4 bases from J, with 16 bases between. Looked up from germline, CDR1 is WSHSY and CDR2 is SAAADI. DNA for the CDR3: TGCGCCAGCAGGGACCTACTAGAGCAGTACAATGAGCAGTTCTTC. Translating it yields CASRDLLEQYNEQFF.

The chain employs TRBV28 and TRBJ2-7; D uncertain. Per germline, CDR1 MDHEN and CDR2 SYDVKM. Trimming left V 4 bases short and J 9 bases short, with 13 bases between. The CDR3 length is 12 residues. The CDR3 sequence: CASSSPGFRQYF. The DNA of the CDR3 is TGTGCCAGCAGTTCCCCGGGCTTTCGGCAGTACTTC.

There are a few counts of this clonotype. A single base separates this from a much larger clone, so it may be a read error. CDR3 sequence reads: CANSGGQGRDTQYF. In DNA form, the CDR3 reads TGTGCCAACAGTGGGGGACAGGGCAGAGATACGCAGTATTTT. This rearrangement joins TRBV28 to TRBJ2-3, with 9 bases identical to TRBD1. The germline CDR1 and CDR2 sequences are MDHEN and SYDVKM. The CDR3 is 14 residues long. The full variable domain, completed using reference TRBV28 and TRBJ2-3, is DVKVTQSSRYLVKRTGEKVFLECVQDMDHENMFWYRQDPGLGLRLIYFSYDVKMKEKGDIPEGYSVSREKKERFSLILESASTNQTSMYLCANSGGQGRDTQYFGPGTRLTVL.

As regards this clonotype: At one end the junction does not follow the germline gene, possibly because of a read error. The chain joins TRBV24-1 to TRBJ2-2, with D hard to call. CDR1 is KGHDR, CDR2 SFDVKD, per germline. This CDR3 region has 14 residues. The CDR3 DNA reads TGTGTCACCAGTGATTTAAGGGACACCGGGGAGCTGTTTTTT. The encoded protein is CVTSDLRDTGELFF.